A selection of T cell receptor beta chains follows, all from one sample in a study of TIL therapy for anti-PD-1-resistant metastatic lung cancer. TCRdb's copy holds only in-frame clones and misses some; the assay was immunoSEQ multiplex PCR. The table lists 10,000 or so clones, around 75% of them singletons, with about an eighth in the top ten. Sequenced material: tumor tissue, taken at baseline. These receptors were taken from a person aged 30 to 80 with non-small cell lung cancer. Both conserved end residues are part of each CDR3. Fields, in order: J gene, V gene, clone size, CDR3 length, D gene, CDR3 DNA, CDR3 protein. The D gene is left open where the match is weak. A clone size is listed for some rows: how often the clone was seen (once, few, many), or a class if it is expanded.

J gene: TRBJ2-1
V gene: TRBV7-7
clone size: -
CDR3 length: 16
D gene: TRBD2
CDR3 DNA: TGTGCCAGCAGCCGCGGGACTAGCGGGGGAAGGGGTGAGCAGTTCTTC
CDR3 protein: CASSRGTSGGRGEQFF

J gene: TRBJ2-3
V gene: TRBV7-2
clone size: -
CDR3 length: 17
D gene: TRBD2
CDR3 DNA: TGTGCCAGCAGCTTAGCTTTTAGCGGGAGAAGCACAGATACGCAGTATTTT
CDR3 protein: CASSLAFSGRSTDTQYF

J gene: TRBJ1-2
V gene: TRBV6-5
clone size: -
CDR3 length: 14
D gene: -
CDR3 DNA: TGTGCCAGCAGTTACTCGATTAACAACTATGGCTACACCTTC
CDR3 protein: CASSYSINNYGYTF

J gene: TRBJ1-4
V gene: TRBV9
clone size: -
CDR3 length: 13
D gene: -
CDR3 DNA: TGTGCCAGCAGCGTAGCCCCTGCTGAAAAACTGTTTTTT
CDR3 protein: CASSVAPAEKLFF

J gene: TRBJ1-5
V gene: TRBV19
clone size: few
CDR3 length: 13
D gene: TRBD1
CDR3 DNA: TGTGCCAGTGAAGACAGGGCCGGTCAGCCCCAGCATTTT
CDR3 protein: CASEDRAGQPQHF

J gene: TRBJ2-3
V gene: TRBV5-6
clone size: -
CDR3 length: 14
D gene: TRBD1
CDR3 DNA: TGTGCCAGCAGCTTGGAGACAGGGGCCCATACGCAGTATTTT
CDR3 protein: CASSLETGAHTQYF

J gene: TRBJ1-6
V gene: TRBV4-2
clone size: few
CDR3 length: 13
D gene: TRBD1
CDR3 DNA: TGTGCCAGCAGCCAAGATCCAGGGACAGTCCTCCACTTT
CDR3 protein: CASSQDPGTVLHF

J gene: TRBJ1-2
V gene: TRBV28
clone size: -
CDR3 length: 14
D gene: -
CDR3 DNA: TGTGCCAGCAGCTACACCAACAGTGCTATAGGCTACACCTTC
CDR3 protein: CASSYTNSAIGYTF

J gene: TRBJ1-1
V gene: TRBV7-2
clone size: few
CDR3 length: 15
D gene: -
CDR3 DNA: TGTGCCAGCAGCTTATATGAGGGAATGGACACTGAAGCTTTCTTT
CDR3 protein: CASSLYEGMDTEAFF

J gene: TRBJ2-7
V gene: TRBV6-6
clone size: few
CDR3 length: 14
D gene: TRBD1
CDR3 DNA: TGTGCCAGCAGTTACCGGGACAGAGTCTACGAGCAGTACTTC
CDR3 protein: CASSYRDRVYEQYF

J gene: TRBJ1-2
V gene: TRBV11-1
clone size: -
CDR3 length: 17
D gene: -
CDR3 DNA: TGTGCCAGCAGCTTATCCTCGGCAGGGGATCCGAACTATGGCTACACCTTC
CDR3 protein: CASSLSSAGDPNYGYTF

J gene: TRBJ2-7
V gene: TRBV6-5
clone size: -
CDR3 length: 11
D gene: -
CDR3 DNA: TGTGCCAGCACGAAGGGGTACGAGCAGTACTTC
CDR3 protein: CASTKGYEQYF

J gene: TRBJ2-7
V gene: TRBV9
clone size: -
CDR3 length: 14
D gene: -
CDR3 DNA: TGTGCCAGCAGCGTAGAACAGGCCACCTACGAGCAGTACTTC
CDR3 protein: CASSVEQATYEQYF

J gene: TRBJ2-5
V gene: TRBV13
clone size: -
CDR3 length: 13
D gene: -
CDR3 DNA: TGTGCCAGCAGCTTATATAAGGGACAGACCCAGTACTTC
CDR3 protein: CASSLYKGQTQYF

J gene: TRBJ2-1
V gene: TRBV18
clone size: -
CDR3 length: 13
D gene: -
CDR3 DNA: TGTGCCAGCAAACCAGGGGCTACCAATGAGCAGTTCTTC
CDR3 protein: CASKPGATNEQFF

J gene: TRBJ2-5
V gene: TRBV20-1
clone size: -
CDR3 length: 10
D gene: -
CDR3 DNA: TGCAGTGTACCCAAAGAGACCCAGTACTTC
CDR3 protein: CSVPKETQYF

J gene: TRBJ1-2
V gene: TRBV28
clone size: -
CDR3 length: 15
D gene: TRBD1
CDR3 DNA: TGTGCCAGCAGTTTATTGACAGGGGGCCACAATGGCTACACCTTC
CDR3 protein: CASSLLTGGHNGYTF

J gene: TRBJ2-2
V gene: TRBV4-3
clone size: -
CDR3 length: 17
D gene: TRBD2
CDR3 DNA: TGCGCCAGCAGCCAATACGGACTAGCGGCAAACACCGGGGAGCTGTTTTTT
CDR3 protein: CASSQYGLAANTGELFF

J gene: TRBJ1-5
V gene: TRBV5-4
clone size: -
CDR3 length: 16
D gene: -
CDR3 DNA: TGTGCCAGCAGTTCATACCGGGACGATAGCAATCAGCCCCAGCATTTT
CDR3 protein: CASSSYRDDSNQPQHF

J gene: TRBJ2-1
V gene: TRBV11-3
clone size: few
CDR3 length: 12
D gene: -
CDR3 DNA: TGTGCCAGCAGCTTAAACGGCTTCCTGCAGTTCTTC
CDR3 protein: CASSLNGFLQFF

J gene: TRBJ1-5
V gene: TRBV2
clone size: -
CDR3 length: 17
D gene: TRBD1
CDR3 DNA: TGTGCCAGCAGGGAGGGGGCAGGGATAGGCAGCAATCAGCCCCAGCATTTT
CDR3 protein: CASREGAGIGSNQPQHF

J gene: TRBJ2-7
V gene: TRBV6-5
clone size: -
CDR3 length: 14
D gene: TRBD1
CDR3 DNA: TGTGCCAGCAGCCCCGACAGGGGACTTTACGAGCAGTACTTC
CDR3 protein: CASSPDRGLYEQYF

J gene: TRBJ1-1
V gene: TRBV10-1
clone size: -
CDR3 length: 15
D gene: TRBD1
CDR3 DNA: TGCGCCAGCAGTGATCCGGGGACAGGTAGCACTGAAGCTTTCTTT
CDR3 protein: CASSDPGTGSTEAFF

J gene: TRBJ2-7
V gene: TRBV5-8
clone size: -
CDR3 length: 13
D gene: TRBD1
CDR3 DNA: TGTGCCAGCCAGCAGACAGGGCGTTACGAGCAGTACTTC
CDR3 protein: CASQQTGRYEQYF

J gene: TRBJ2-1
V gene: TRBV2
clone size: -
CDR3 length: 15
D gene: TRBD1
CDR3 DNA: TGTGCCAGCATTAGGGGACAGGGGGCCTACAATGAGCAGTTCTTC
CDR3 protein: CASIRGQGAYNEQFF

J gene: TRBJ1-6
V gene: TRBV7-9
clone size: once
CDR3 length: 16
D gene: TRBD1
CDR3 DNA: TGTGCCTCGGGGACAGGGACCAGCTCCTATAATTCACCCCTCCACTTT
CDR3 protein: CASGTGTSSYNSPLHF

J gene: TRBJ2-7
V gene: TRBV28
clone size: -
CDR3 length: 11
D gene: -
CDR3 DNA: TGTGCCAGCAGTTTATTGTACGAGCAGTACTTC
CDR3 protein: CASSLLYEQYF

J gene: TRBJ2-7
V gene: TRBV7-9
clone size: -
CDR3 length: 13
D gene: TRBD2
CDR3 DNA: TGTGCCAGCAGCTTAGGGGGACTAAATGGGCAGTACTTC
CDR3 protein: CASSLGGLNGQYF

J gene: TRBJ1-3
V gene: TRBV7-3
clone size: -
CDR3 length: 14
D gene: -
CDR3 DNA: TGTGCCAGCAGCTTAAGCCCCTCTGGAAACACCATATATTTT
CDR3 protein: CASSLSPSGNTIYF

J gene: TRBJ2-7
V gene: TRBV27
clone size: -
CDR3 length: 18
D gene: -
CDR3 DNA: TGTGCCAGCAGCGGCAAAGATTGGCGGGACCGATATTTCTACGAGCAGTACTTC
CDR3 protein: CASSGKDWRDRYFYEQYF

J gene: TRBJ2-3
V gene: TRBV6-5
clone size: -
CDR3 length: 14
D gene: TRBD2
CDR3 DNA: TGTGCCAGCAGTTACTCAGGGGAGGGTGGTACGCAGTATTTT
CDR3 protein: CASSYSGEGGTQYF

J gene: TRBJ2-5
V gene: TRBV19
clone size: -
CDR3 length: 15
D gene: TRBD1
CDR3 DNA: TGTGCCAGTAGTCCGGGGGACAGGAGTAGAGAGACCCAGTACTTC
CDR3 protein: CASSPGDRSRETQYF